A selection of T cell receptor beta chains follows, all from one sample in a study of OX40 agonist ivuxolimab in advanced cancers. Data came from immunoSEQ multiplex PCR; TCRdb stores just in-frame clones and leaves some out. Of about 20,000 clones detected, approximately 70% appear once; the ten largest clones hold 20% to 25%. The sequencing here drew on CD4+ or CD8+ T cells sorted from blood, taken in a trial of the OX40 agonist ivuxolimab. The receptors stem from an adult with an advanced solid tumor such as melanoma, head and neck, liver or kidney cancer. CDR3s include the opening cysteine and the closing phenylalanine or tryptophan. D genes are given only for firm matches. Clone size is shown for a subset of rows, as once, few, many or a class of expanded clone.

clone_size	v_call	j_call	d_call	cdr3_nt	cdr3_aa
-	TRBV15	TRBJ2-5	TRBD1	TGTGCCACCAGCAGATACCGGACAGGGAGAGAGACCCAGTACTTC	CATSRYRTGRETQYF
few	TRBV27	TRBJ1-1	-	TGTGCCAGCAGTTTATCTGGGGGCAGTACTGAAGCTTTCTTT	CASSLSGGSTEAFF
-	TRBV11-2	TRBJ2-1	TRBD2	TGTGCCAGCAGACAGCCGGGACTAGACAATGAGCAGTTCTTC	CASRQPGLDNEQFF
-	TRBV6-4	TRBJ2-3	-	TGTGCCAGCAGTGACTCAGTGGGAACACCAAGCACAGATACGCAGTATTTT	CASSDSVGTPSTDTQYF
-	TRBV7-9	TRBJ2-7	-	TGTGCCAGCAGCTTAGCCGGCCCAGTCTACGAGCAGTACTTC	CASSLAGPVYEQYF
-	TRBV9	TRBJ1-6	TRBD1	TGTGCCAGCAGCGTAGGGGACAGGGTTACGACTTCACCCCTCCACTTT	CASSVGDRVTTSPLHF
-	TRBV7-9	TRBJ1-6	-	TGCGCCAGCAGCCAAGAAAGGTATCACCCCTCACCCCTCCACTTT	CASSQERYHPSPLHF
-	TRBV9	TRBJ1-1	-	TGTGCCAGCAGACCAGGTCGTGGCACTGAAGCTTTCTTT	CASRPGRGTEAFF
many	TRBV29-1	TRBJ2-2	-	TGCAGCGTTGTTTCAGGGAGCGGGGAGCTGTTTTTT	CSVVSGSGELFF
-	TRBV6-5	TRBJ2-3	-	TGTGCCAGCAGTCCCGGCACAGATACGCAGTATTTT	CASSPGTDTQYF
-	TRBV7-9	TRBJ2-7	TRBD2	TGTGCCAGCAGCTTAGGGACTAGCGGGGTCTTCTACGAGCAGTACTTC	CASSLGTSGVFYEQYF
-	TRBV7-7	TRBJ2-5	TRBD1	TGTGCTAGCAGCTTTTCCAGGGGGCGCGAAGAGACCCAGTACTTC	CASSFSRGREETQYF
-	TRBV27	TRBJ1-2	-	TGTGCCAGCAGTTGGACAGTGAACTATGGCTACACCTTC	CASSWTVNYGYTF
-	TRBV2	TRBJ1-2	-	TGTGCCAGCCTGGGAAGGACAGTAGCTAACTATGGCTACACCTTC	CASLGRTVANYGYTF
-	TRBV9	TRBJ2-7	TRBD1	TGTGCCAGCAGCGCCTACCAGGGGGACAGGGGCGCCTACGAGCAGTACTTC	CASSAYQGDRGAYEQYF
-	TRBV4-3	TRBJ2-1	-	TGCGCCAGCAGCCAAGGACCCGGCCTCGCGGATGAGCAGTTCTTC	CASSQGPGLADEQFF
-	TRBV6-5	TRBJ2-1	-	TGTGCCAGCAGTCCCTCAGGGAGCTCCTACAATGAGCAGTTCTTC	CASSPSGSSYNEQFF
-	TRBV5-1	TRBJ2-5	-	TGCGCCAGCAGCCTTCCCGGGACACGGGGAGGGTATTTGGAGACCCAGTACTTC	CASSLPGTRGGYLETQYF
-	TRBV7-9	TRBJ2-5	-	TGTGCCAGCAGCTTAGAATTGGGGTTGGAGACCCAGTACTTC	CASSLELGLETQYF
-	TRBV11-3	TRBJ2-2	TRBD1	TGTGCCAGCAGCGGTTACAGGGGAAGCACCGGGGAGCTGTTTTTT	CASSGYRGSTGELFF
-	TRBV6-5	TRBJ2-5	TRBD2	TGTGCCAGCAGTTACTCGGGAGGGGCACAAGAGACCCAGTACTTC	CASSYSGGAQETQYF
many	TRBV27	TRBJ1-2	-	TGTGCCAGCGCGACGGGAGGCAACTATGGCTACACCTTC	CASATGGNYGYTF
-	TRBV7-2	TRBJ2-5	-	TGTGCCAGCAGCACGTACCAAGAGACCCAGTACTTC	CASSTYQETQYF
-	TRBV4-2	TRBJ1-5	-	TGTACCAGCAGCCAAGAGGGGGGATTGCGGCAGCCCCAGCATTTT	CTSSQEGGLRQPQHF
once	TRBV7-9	TRBJ2-1	TRBD1	TGTGCCAGCAGCTTAGCGAATCCGGGGACAGGGGGCGTTTGGCAGTTCTTC	CASSLANPGTGGVWQFF
-	TRBV7-9	TRBJ1-1	TRBD1	TGTGCCAGCAGCCCTCGGACAGGGCCGAACACTGAAGCTTTCTTT	CASSPRTGPNTEAFF
-	TRBV28	TRBJ2-1	-	TGTGCCAGCAGTTTGCAGGGGACCTACAATGAGCAGTTCTTC	CASSLQGTYNEQFF
-	TRBV6-6	TRBJ1-5	-	TGTGCCAGCAGTTACTCGACCGGGGGGCCCCAGCATTTT	CASSYSTGGPQHF
-	TRBV7-2	TRBJ2-7	-	TGTGCCAGCAGCTCATACTCCGGGACGGGTTACGAGCAGTACTTC	CASSSYSGTGYEQYF
-	TRBV19	TRBJ1-4	-	TGTGCCAGTAGTCTGCGGGAAGGGAATGAAAAACTGTTTTTT	CASSLREGNEKLFF
-	TRBV7-7	TRBJ2-1	TRBD2	TGTGCTAGCAGCTTAGCTAGCGGGGGATACAATGAGCAGTTCTTC	CASSLASGGYNEQFF
-	TRBV7-2	TRBJ2-1	-	TGTGCCAGCAGCTTAGACAGCTACAATGAGCAGTTCTTC	CASSLDSYNEQFF
-	TRBV19	TRBJ2-3	-	TGTGCCAGTAGTATAGACTACACAGATACGCAGTATTTT	CASSIDYTDTQYF
-	TRBV23-1	TRBJ1-6	TRBD1	TGCGCCAGCAGTCCCTACGGGACAGGGCGTCCCAGGTGCGCAGGAGGCCGTAATTCACCCCTCCACTTT	CASSPYGTGRPRCAGGRNSPLHF
-	TRBV19	TRBJ1-3	-	TGTGCCAGCCAAGAGAGCCCTGGAAACACCATATATTTT	CASQESPGNTIYF
-	TRBV29-1	TRBJ1-1	-	TGCAGCGTTGACCTGGAGATTAACACTGAAGCTTTCTTT	CSVDLEINTEAFF
-	TRBV5-1	TRBJ2-7	-	TGCGCCAGCAGGTTAGGACGGCCTGGCTTGGGGACCTACGAGCAGTACTTC	CASRLGRPGLGTYEQYF
-	TRBV4-2	TRBJ2-3	TRBD2	TGTGCCAGCAGCCAAGATGTTAGCGGGGGCGCAGATACGCAGTATTTT	CASSQDVSGGADTQYF
-	TRBV4-2	TRBJ2-1	-	TGTGCCAGCAGCCAAGTTGGACAGCCCAATGAGCAGTTCTTC	CASSQVGQPNEQFF
-	TRBV19	TRBJ1-1	-	TGTGCCAGTAGTTATCAGGGAAACACTGAAGCTTTCTTT	CASSYQGNTEAFF
once	TRBV14	TRBJ1-2	-	TGTGCCAGCAGCCAAGTGTCCACAGGGTTTGGCTACACCTTC	CASSQVSTGFGYTF
-	TRBV11-3	TRBJ2-5	-	TGTGCCAGCAGCACCCGGGAGGGGGCCCAAGAGACCCAGTACTTC	CASSTREGAQETQYF
-	TRBV5-4	TRBJ1-6	TRBD1	TGTGCCAGCAGGTCCGGACAGGGGATGCGGTCACCCCTCCACTTT	CASRSGQGMRSPLHF
-	TRBV7-9	TRBJ2-7	TRBD1	TGTGCCAGCAGCTTGACCGGGACAGGGGACGAGCAGTACTTC	CASSLTGTGDEQYF
medium-sized	TRBV14	TRBJ2-7	-	TGTGCCAGCAGCCAAGAGTTCCTCTCCTACGAGCAGTACTTC	CASSQEFLSYEQYF
-	TRBV5-1	TRBJ2-7	TRBD2	TGCGCCAGCAGCTTGGAAGGTAGCGGGGCCCCCTCCTACGAGCAGTACTTC	CASSLEGSGAPSYEQYF
-	TRBV27	TRBJ2-3	-	TGTGCCAGCAGCCACGTCCTCACAGATACGCAGTATTTT	CASSHVLTDTQYF